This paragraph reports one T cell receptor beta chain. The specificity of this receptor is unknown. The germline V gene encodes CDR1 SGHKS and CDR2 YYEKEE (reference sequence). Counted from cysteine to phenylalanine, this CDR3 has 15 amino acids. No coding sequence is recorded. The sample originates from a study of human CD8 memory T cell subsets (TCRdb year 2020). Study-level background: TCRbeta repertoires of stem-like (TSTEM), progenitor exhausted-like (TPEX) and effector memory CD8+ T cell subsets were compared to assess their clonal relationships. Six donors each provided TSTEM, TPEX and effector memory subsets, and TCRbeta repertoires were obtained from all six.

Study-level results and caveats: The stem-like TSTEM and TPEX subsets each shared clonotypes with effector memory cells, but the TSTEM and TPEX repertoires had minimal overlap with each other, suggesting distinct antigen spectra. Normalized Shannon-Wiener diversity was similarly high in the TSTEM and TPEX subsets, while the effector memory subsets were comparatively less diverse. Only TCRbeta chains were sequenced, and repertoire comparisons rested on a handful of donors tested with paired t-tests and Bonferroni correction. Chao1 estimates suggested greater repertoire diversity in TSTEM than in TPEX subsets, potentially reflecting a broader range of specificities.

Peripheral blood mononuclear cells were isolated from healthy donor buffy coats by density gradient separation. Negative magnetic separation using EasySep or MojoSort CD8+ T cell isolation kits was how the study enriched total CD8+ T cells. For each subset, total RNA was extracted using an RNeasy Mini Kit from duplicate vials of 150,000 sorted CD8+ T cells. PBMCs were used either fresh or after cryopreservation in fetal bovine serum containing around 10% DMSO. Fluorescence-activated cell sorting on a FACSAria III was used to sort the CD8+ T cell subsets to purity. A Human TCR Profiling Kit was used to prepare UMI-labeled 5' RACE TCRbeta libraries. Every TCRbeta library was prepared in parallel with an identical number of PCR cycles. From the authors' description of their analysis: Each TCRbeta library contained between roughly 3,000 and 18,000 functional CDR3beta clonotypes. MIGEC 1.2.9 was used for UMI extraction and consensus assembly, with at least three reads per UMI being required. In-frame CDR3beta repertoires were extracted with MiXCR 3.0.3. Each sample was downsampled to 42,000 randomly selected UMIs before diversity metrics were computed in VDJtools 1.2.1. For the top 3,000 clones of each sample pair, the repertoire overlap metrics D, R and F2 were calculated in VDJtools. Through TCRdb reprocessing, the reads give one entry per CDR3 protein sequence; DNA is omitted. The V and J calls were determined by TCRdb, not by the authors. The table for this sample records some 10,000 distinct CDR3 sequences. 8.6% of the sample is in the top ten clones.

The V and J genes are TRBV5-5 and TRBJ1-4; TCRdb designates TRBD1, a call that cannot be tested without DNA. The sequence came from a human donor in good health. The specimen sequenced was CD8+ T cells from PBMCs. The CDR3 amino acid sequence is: CASSPVTDRNEKLFF.